This passage covers 14 T cell receptor beta chains from one sample sequenced in a study of blood T cells in healthy people across ages. Combining a sample-barcoded 5' primer with a J-beta primer mix, a second PCR ran for roughly 7 to 11 cycles. TCRdb called the 5' RACE reads again in MiXCR, with one record for every CDR3 protein. The sample has more than 1.4 million distinct CDR3 sequences, 42% seen once; the top ten hold under 8%. The sample consisted of blood. These TCRs come from a woman aged 18 to 35 in good health.

This clonotype has just a few counts. The chain employs TRBV27 and TRBJ2-7; D remains unclear. Per the germline V gene, CDR1 is MNHEY and CDR2 is SMNVEV (reference sequence). The CDR3 runs to 12 residues. V was trimmed by 8 bases and J by 6 bases, leaving 14 bases between them. The chain's CDR3 is CASCRQASEQYF. The CDR3 region has the DNA TGTGCCAGCTGTAGGCAGGCGAGCGAGCAGTACTTC.

This clonotype showed up just a few times. J is TRBJ2-1 and V is TRBV7-8; D is undetermined. CDR1 is SGHVS and CDR2 is FQNEAQ in the germline V gene. The CDR3 extends over 12 amino acids. V lost 2 bases and J lost 11, with 10 bases in between. The chain's CDR3 is CASSLTIRQQFF. The CDR3 DNA reads TGTGCCAGCAGCTTAACTATCAGGCAGCAGTTCTTC.

This chain uses TRBV20-1 with TRBJ1-4; D ambiguous. The CDR3 covers 14 residues. Germline V gene sequence: CDR1 DFQATT, CDR2 SNEGSKA (reference sequence). Trimming shortened V by 0 bases and J by 6 bases, and 11 bases separated the two germline ends. Here the CDR3 DNA reads TGCAGTGCTAGAGACGAGGGATGGGATGAAAAACTGTTTTTT. Translating it yields CSARDEGWDEKLFF.

There are a few counts of this clonotype. The chain combines TRBV6-6 with TRBJ2-1; TRBD2 matches 8 bases. The trim removed 10 bases at V and 3 bases at J, leaving 11 bases unmatched. Per germline, CDR1 MNHNY and CDR2 SVGAGI (reference sequence). The CDR3 consists of 15 residues. CDR3 in DNA: TGTGCCACCCAGGATCGGGGGGGTCTCTACAATGAGCAGTTCTTC. This translates into CATQDRGGLYNEQFF.

With respect to this clonotype: A much larger clonotype is one base distant, so this may be a read error. The gene calls are TRBV20-1 and TRBJ2-7; a weak D match, TRBD2 (5 bases). Trimming left V 1 base short and J 7 bases short, with 11 bases between. Looked up from germline, CDR1 is DFQATT and CDR2 is SNEGSKA (reference sequence). CDR3 size: 12 residues. The CDR3 sequence: CSARGRAAEQYF. DNA for the CDR3: TGCAGTGCTAGAGGAAGAGCGGCTGAGCAGTACTTC.

This chain uses TRBV20-1 with TRBJ2-5; tentatively, D is TRBD2 (6 bases). The last part of the DNA fits TRBJ2-7 better; the J call may be wrong. CDR1 is DFQATT and CDR2 is SNEGSKA in the germline V gene (reference sequence). This CDR3 spans 14 amino acids. CDR3 sequence reads: CSARRLALAYEQYF. The CDR3 DNA sequence: TGCAGTGCTAGAAGGCTAGCGCTTGCCTACGAGCAGTACTTC.

The chain carries TRBV20-1 and TRBJ2-4, with D perhaps assigned TRBD1 or TRBD2 (5 bases each). The last part of the DNA fits TRBJ2-7 better; the J call may be wrong. Germline loops: CDR1 DFQATT, CDR2 SNEGSKA (reference sequence). This CDR3 region has 16 residues. The CDR3: CSAFSWGRRIGYEQYF. In DNA form, the CDR3 reads TGCAGTGCTTTCTCGTGGGGACGGCGGATCGGATACGAGCAGTACTTC.

J is TRBJ2-5 and V is TRBV3-1, with D perhaps given as TRBD1 or TRBD2 (5 bases each). Trimming took off 5 bases at V and 5 bases at J, with 15 bases between the two ends. From germline, CDR1 is LGHDT and CDR2 YNNKEL (reference sequence). The CDR3 runs to 14 residues. The CDR3 region is CASSISDWGETQYF. CDR3 in DNA: TGTGCCAGCAGCATCTCGGACTGGGGGGAGACCCAGTACTTC.

The gene calls are TRBV5-6 and TRBJ2-2; 9 nucleotides align to TRBD2. Germline V CDR1 and CDR2: SGHDT, YYEEEE. V was clipped by 2 bases and J by 9 bases; unmatched bases: 8. This CDR3 is built from 15 residues. Written as DNA, the CDR3 is TGTGCCAGCAGCTTATTGGCTAGCGGGGACCGGGAGCTGTTTTTT. Translating it yields CASSLLASGDRELFF. Using reference TRBV5-6 and TRBJ2-2 for the parts outside the CDR3, the full variable domain is DAGVTQSPTHLIKTRGQQVTLRCSPKSGHDTVSWYQQALGQGPQFIFQYYEEEERQRGNFPDRFSGHQFPNYSSELNVNALLLGDSALYLCASSLLASGDRELFFGEGSRLTVL.

This clonotype showed up just a few times. The V gene is TRBV20-1, the J gene TRBJ2-5; 11 nucleotides align to TRBD2. After removal of 1 base from V and 5 bases from J, the junction contained 6 bases not matched to a gene. The length of the CDR3 is 15 residues. Germline CDR1 is DFQATT and CDR2 is SNEGSKA (reference sequence). CDR3 sequence (DNA): TGCAGTGCTAGAGGGGTTAGCGGGAGGGAGGAGACCCAGTACTTC. This encodes CSARGVSGREETQYF.

The rearrangement uses TRBV20-1 and TRBJ2-7; 11 nucleotides match TRBD2. Germline CDR1 DFQATT, CDR2 SNEGSKA (reference sequence). The CDR3 totals 15 residues. J was trimmed by 2 bases and V by 1 base; bases with no gene match: 4. DNA for the CDR3: TGCAGTGCTAGAGGCTTGACTAGCGGGGCCTACGAGCAGTACTTC. Residues: CSARGLTSGAYEQYF.

DNA of the CDR3: TGTGCCAGCAGCTTAGCGCGTGGATGGCTTAGGAAGCAGTACTTC. Its translation is CASSLARGWLRKQYF. The chain has TRBV7-9 and TRBJ2-7; D is uncertain. The CDR3 sequence is 15 residues long. The germline CDR1 and CDR2 sequences are SEHNR and FQNEAQ (reference sequence). Between the trimmed V and J ends, which lost 0 bases and 8 bases, there was a span of 17 bases.

This clonotype was counted between two and nine times. The chain links TRBV6-5 to TRBJ2-5, with TRBD1 matching over 7 bases. The CDR3 covers 13 residues. The germline V gene encodes CDR1 MNHEY and CDR2 SVGAGI. Trimming took 7 bases from V and 7 from J; bases not matched to a gene: 9. In DNA, the CDR3 is TGTGCCAGCAACAGGGGTCCTTCGGGGACCCAGTACTTC. Translated, it gives CASNRGPSGTQYF.

This chain joins TRBV4-1 and TRBJ2-2, with 8 bases fitting TRBD2. The junction had 4 bases not matched to a gene; V was cut back by 4 bases and J by 3 bases. Germline V lookup: CDR1 MGHRA, CDR2 YSYEKL. The CDR3 extends over 15 amino acids. CDR3 sequence (DNA): TGCGCCAGCAGCCGGATTAGCGGGGACACCGGGGAGCTGTTTTTT. This codes for CASSRISGDTGELFF.